A single sample gave rise to the 11 T cell receptor beta chains below, sequenced in a study of blood T cell repertoires in COVID-19. The repertoire was sequenced with immunoSEQ multiplex PCR; TCRdb's copy has only in-frame clones and lacks some. The repertoire holds over 200,000 clones, with about 91% as singletons. The specimen was peripheral blood. The receptors stem from a man aged 30-40 years with acute or convalescent COVID-19.

This sequence joins TRBV6-2 or TRBV6-3 and TRBJ2-7, with TRBD2 identical over 10 bases. The CDR3 is 15 amino acids. Germline CDR1 and CDR2: MNHEY and SVGEGT. After removal of 2 bases from V and 2 bases from J, the junction contained 3 bases not matched to a gene. CDR3 sequence reads: CASSYPSGRPYEQYF. CDR3 sequence (DNA): TGTGCCAGCAGTTACCCTAGCGGGAGACCCTACGAGCAGTACTTC.

This chain uses TRBV5-4 with TRBJ2-5; 11 nucleotides line up with TRBD2. Per germline, CDR1 SGHNT and CDR2 YYREEE (reference sequence). The CDR3 is 13 amino acids. The CDR3 bases are TGTGCTACGGGACTAGCGGTACAAGAGACCCAGTACTTC. It translates to CATGLAVQETQYF.

This chain joins TRBV19 and TRBJ1-3; 9 bases are a match to TRBD1. Germline V gene sequence: CDR1 LNHDA, CDR2 SQIVND (reference sequence). Trimming removed 5 bases from V and 4 bases from J; junction bases left unmatched: 9. The CDR3 length is 16 residues. The CDR3 DNA reads as TGTGCCAGTAGTTCTGGGGAAGGGACAGGGGGAAACACCATATATTTT. This gives the protein CASSSGEGTGGNTIYF. Drawing the rest from reference TRBV19 and TRBJ1-3, the complete variable domain is DGGITQSPKYLFRKEGQNVTLSCEQNLNHDAMYWYRQDPGQGLRLIYYSQIVNDFQKGDIAEGYSVSREKKESFPLTVTSAQKNPTAFYLCASSSGEGTGGNTIYFGEGSWLTVV.

This clone turned up a few times. V and J are TRBV5-1 and TRBJ1-2; 11 nucleotides match TRBD1. V lost 2 bases and J lost 8; bases outside the gene matches: 5. The CDR3 is 14 residues long. Per germline, CDR1 SGHRS and CDR2 YFSETQ. CDR3: CASSFGQGAEGYTF. As DNA, the CDR3 is TGCGCCAGCAGCTTCGGACAGGGGGCGGAGGGCTACACCTTC.

The chain has TRBV10-3 and TRBJ2-3, with a possible D match to TRBD1 (6 bases). Germline V gene lookup returns CDR1 ENHRY and CDR2 SYGVKD. The V end lost 6 bases, the J end lost 0 bases, and 13 bases lay between the germline ends. The CDR3 is made up of 15 amino acids. The CDR3 sequence is CAIRRTADSTDTQYF. The CDR3 DNA sequence: TGTGCCATCAGACGGACAGCCGATAGCACAGATACGCAGTATTTT.

The CDR3, as DNA: TGTGCCACCAGCAGGCCGACTAGCGGGACTCCTCAAGAGACCCAGTACTTC. Its protein product is CATSRPTSGTPQETQYF. The J gene is TRBJ2-5, the V gene TRBV15, with 11 bases fitting TRBD2. Germline lookup yields CDR1 LNHNV and CDR2 YYDKDF (reference sequence). V shed 3 bases, J shed 2 bases, and the junction held 8 bases outside the gene matches. The CDR3 is 17 residues long.

As for this clone: A junction boundary mismatches the germline segment, possibly from a read error. The rearrangement uses TRBV7-7 and TRBJ2-2; 11 bases match TRBD2. The length of the CDR3 is 18 residues. Germline CDR1 is SSHAT and CDR2 is FNYEAQ (reference sequence). The CDR3 nucleotides are TGTGCTAGCAGCTTAGCCCGTACTAGCGGGAGAATCTCCGGGGAGCTGTTTTTT. The encoded protein is CASSLARTSGRISGELFF.

The chain couples TRBV29-1 to TRBJ2-3; D unresolved. The CDR3 totals 14 residues. Trimming stripped 0 bases from V and 1 base from J, with 8 bases between. Germline V gene data show CDR1 as SQVTM and CDR2 as ANQGSEA. The CDR3 DNA follows: TGCAGCGTTGAAGATCAAATAGGCACAGATACGCAGTATTTT. Protein sequence: CSVEDQIGTDTQYF.

The CDR3: CASSRHAGGSGNTIYF. The CDR3, as DNA: TGTGCCAGCAGCCGACACGCAGGGGGCTCTGGAAACACCATATATTTT. This sequence joins TRBV5-5 and TRBJ1-3; 7 bases are shared with TRBD1. V lost 4 bases to trimming and J lost 0 bases; unmatched junction nucleotides: 7. The CDR3 has 16 amino acids. Germline V gene data show CDR1 as SGHKS and CDR2 as YYEKEE (reference sequence). Full variable domain (rest looked up from reference TRBV5-5 and TRBJ1-3): DAGVTQSPTHLIKTRGQQVTLRCSPISGHKSVSWYQQVLGQGPQFIFQYYEKEERGRGNFPDRFSARQFPNYSSELNVNALLLGDSALYLCASSRHAGGSGNTIYFGEGSWLTVV.

V is TRBV11-3 and J is TRBJ2-7; TRBD2 matches at 8 bases. Trimming at V came to 2 bases and at J to 5 bases, leaving 5 bases not matched to a gene. This CDR3 region has 14 residues. Germline CDR1 reads SGHNT; CDR2 reads YENEEA. CDR3 region: CASSLRGGAHEQYF. CDR3 DNA: TGTGCCAGCAGCTTACGGGGGGGGGCCCACGAGCAGTACTTC.

The J gene is TRBJ1-1, the V gene TRBV27, with D tentatively TRBD1 (5 bases). Per the germline V gene, CDR1 is MNHEY and CDR2 is SMNVEV (reference sequence). CDR3 length equals 13 residues. V gave up 4 bases and J gave up 11 bases, with 17 bases separating them. CDR3 coding DNA: TGTGCCAGCAGTTCCCTACAGATCCGGGGGGCTTTCTTT. Translated, it gives CASSSLQIRGAFF.